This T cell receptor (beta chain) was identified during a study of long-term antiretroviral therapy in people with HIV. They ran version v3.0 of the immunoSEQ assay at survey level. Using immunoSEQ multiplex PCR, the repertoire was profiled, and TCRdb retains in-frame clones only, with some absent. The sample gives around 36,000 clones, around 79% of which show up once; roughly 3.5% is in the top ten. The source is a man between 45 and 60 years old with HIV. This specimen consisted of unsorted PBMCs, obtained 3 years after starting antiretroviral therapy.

The CDR3 protein is CASSFTAGGLSTDTQYF. DNA for the CDR3: TGTGCCAGCAGCTTTACAGCGGGGGGCCTCAGCACAGATACGCAGTATTTT. V is TRBV13 and J is TRBJ2-3; TRBD2 agrees at 9 bases. The CDR3 covers 17 residues. Germline CDR1 and CDR2: PRHDT and FYEKMQ (reference sequence). V was pared by 3 bases and J by 0 bases, with 7 bases of the junction left unmatched.